This TCR beta chain stems from a study of T-cell memory formation after mild COVID-19. Turning to the study itself: Largely, the TCR clusters proved donor specific.

V was clipped by 2 bases and J by 5 bases, with 9 bases between them. This CDR3 is 14 amino acids long. Germline values: CDR1 KGHDR, CDR2 SFDVKD. Using constant-segment primers, 5'RACE produced TCR alpha and TCR beta cDNA libraries carrying sample barcodes and UMIs. TCRdb passed the 5' RACE reads through MiXCR, listing each CDR3 protein once. The sample has 90,000 to 120,000 distinct CDR3 sequences, around 10% seen once. Material: PBMCs or a T cell subset sorted from them (not recorded which). This receptor was taken from a man younger than 35 who had mild COVID-19 (a few samples of this study predate the infection). Cell type and time point are not known. The V and J genes are TRBV24-1 and TRBJ1-5; the D is unclear. The CDR3 loop is CATSDWETDQPQHF. CDR3 nucleotides: TGTGCCACCAGTGATTGGGAGACGGATCAGCCCCAGCATTTT.